The next 19 T cell receptor beta chains were all read from a single sample in a study of T cell repertoires in ileal Crohn's disease. Data came from immunoSEQ multiplex PCR; TCRdb stores just in-frame clones and leaves some out. The sample consists of around 15,000 clones, 80% of them appearing once. Sequenced material: ileal tissue. The source of these receptors is an adult with Crohn's disease.

This CDR3 reads CASSQGLGEAFF. For the CDR3, the DNA is TGTGCCAGTAGCCAGGGCTTGGGGGAAGCTTTCTTT. The V call is TRBV19, the J call TRBJ1-1, with a possible D match to TRBD1 (5 bases). The germline gives CDR1 LNHDA, CDR2 SQIVND (reference sequence). CDR3 length equals 12 residues. Trimming took off 6 bases at V and 8 bases at J, with 13 bases between the two ends.

The V and J genes are TRBV30 and TRBJ2-1, with 7 bases lining up with TRBD1. The V and J ends lost 3 bases and 3 bases, in that order; junction bases with no gene match: 5. This CDR3 region has 14 residues. CDR1 is GTSNPN and CDR2 is SVGIG in the germline V gene (reference sequence). Here the CDR3 DNA reads TGTGCCTGGAGAACGAGGGGGCTCTACAATGAGCAGTTCTTC. Translating it yields CAWRTRGLYNEQFF.

This rearrangement joins TRBV27 to TRBJ2-1, with 12 bases fitting TRBD2. The CDR3 is 16 amino acids. V trimming: 5 bases; J trimming: 8 bases; junction bases outside the gene matches: 10. Germline loops: CDR1 MNHEY, CDR2 SMNVEV (reference sequence). This chain's CDR3 is CASSPPTSGSNYEQFF. CDR3 nucleotides: TGTGCCAGCAGTCCACCGACTAGCGGGAGTAACTATGAGCAGTTCTTC.

The chain links TRBV11-2 to TRBJ1-1, with a possible D match to TRBD1 (6 bases). The V gene's germline CDR1 is SGHAT and CDR2 FQNNGV. CDR3 length equals 14 residues. Trimming took 5 bases from V and 2 from J, leaving 12 bases between them. CDR3: CASSLGQFNTEAFF. The CDR3 region has the DNA TGTGCCAGCAGCCTCGGACAGTTCAACACTGAAGCTTTCTTT. The full variable domain, its missing parts supplied by reference TRBV11-2 and TRBJ1-1, is EAGVAQSPRYKIIEKRQSVAFWCNPISGHATLYWYQQILGQGPKLLIQFQNNGVVDDSQLPKDRFSAERLKGVDSTLKIQPAKLEDSAVYLCASSLGQFNTEAFFGQGTRLTVV.

This chain joins TRBV7-9 and TRBJ2-3; perhaps TRBD1 as D (7 bases). The V gene's germline CDR1 is SEHNR and CDR2 FQNEAQ (reference sequence). Trimming left V 8 bases short and J 2 bases short, with 20 bases between. The CDR3 length is 16 residues. In DNA form, the CDR3 reads TGTGCCAGCTCCCGCGGGCAGGGGGGCCCCACAGATACGCAGTATTTT. It codes for CASSRGQGGPTDTQYF. Supplemented by reference TRBV7-9 and TRBJ2-3, the full variable domain reads DTGVSQNPRHKITKRGQNVTFRCDPISEHNRLYWYRQTLGQGPEFLTYFQNEAQLEKSRLLSDRFSAERPKGSFSTLEIQRTEQGDSAMYLCASSRGQGGPTDTQYFGPGTRLTVL.

This rearrangement joins TRBV2 to TRBJ1-1, with 7 bases matching TRBD1. V gave up 5 bases and J gave up 0 bases; unmatched junction bases: 6. This CDR3 comprises 15 residues. Germline-derived CDR1 and CDR2 are SNHLY and FYNNEI. The CDR3 DNA is TGTGCCAGCAGTCACAGGGGAGACATGAACACTGAAGCTTTCTTT. Residues: CASSHRGDMNTEAFF.

This rearrangement joins TRBV2 to TRBJ1-1, with D possibly TRBD1 on 5 matching bases. This CDR3 region has 14 residues. Looked up from germline, CDR1 is SNHLY and CDR2 is FYNNEI. Between the trimmed V and J ends, which lost 5 bases and 4 bases, there was a span of 14 bases. The CDR3 DNA follows: TGTGCCAGCAGTCCTTCGGGGGGGGGCACTGAAGCTTTCTTT. It yields the protein CASSPSGGGTEAFF.

The chain combines TRBV19 with TRBJ2-7, with 9 bases fitting TRBD2. The germline gives CDR1 LNHDA, CDR2 SQIVND (reference sequence). The V gene end was trimmed by 1 base and the J gene end by 5 bases; junction bases not matched to a gene: 0. The CDR3 covers 13 residues. The CDR3 loop is CASSIVAGDEQYV. The CDR3 DNA reads as TGTGCCAGTAGTATAGTAGCGGGAGACGAGCAGTACGTC.

The table lists this clone with a count of one. The chain uses TRBV5-1 and TRBJ2-2; 9 bases line up with TRBD1. The CDR3 consists of 15 residues. CDR1 and CDR2 (germline): SGHRS, YFSETQ. With V trimmed by 4 bases and J by 6 bases, 7 bases remained unmatched. CDR3 loop: CASSVGQGWPGELFF. The CDR3 DNA follows: TGCGCCAGCAGCGTGGGACAGGGTTGGCCCGGGGAGCTGTTTTTT.

This chain uses TRBV7-2 with TRBJ2-1; 12 bases match TRBD2. The V gene's germline CDR1 is SGHTA and CDR2 FQGNSA. The CDR3 extends over 16 amino acids. With 5 bases clipped from V and 9 bases from J, the junction kept 11 bases outside the gene matches. CDR3 amino acids: CASSPTSGRTFGEQFF. In DNA, the CDR3 is TGTGCCAGCAGCCCGACTAGCGGGAGAACTTTTGGTGAGCAGTTCTTC.

Worth noting for this clone: This sample also contains other DNA sequences that code for the same CDR3. This chain uses TRBV15 with TRBJ1-1; D not certain. The CDR3 length is 13 residues. V lost 2 bases and J lost 2, with 6 bases in between. The germline gives CDR1 LNHNV, CDR2 YYDKDF (reference sequence). The CDR3: CATSRTGNTEAFF. Written as DNA, the CDR3 is TGTGCCACCAGCAGAACGGGAAACACTGAAGCTTTCTTT.

The chain joins TRBV4-3 to TRBJ2-3, with D possibly TRBD2 on 6 matching bases. Trimming took off 6 bases at V and 6 bases at J, with 16 bases between the two ends. CDR1 is LGHNA and CDR2 is YSLEER in the germline V gene. This CDR3 is 14 amino acids long. CDR3 protein: CASSPELAWDTQYF. Written as DNA, the CDR3 is TGCGCCAGCAGTCCGGAACTAGCTTGGGATACGCAGTATTTT.

This chain connects TRBV2 to TRBJ2-3; 7 nucleotides agree with TRBD1. V lost 7 bases to trimming and J lost 3 bases; unmatched junction nucleotides: 16. CDR1 is SNHLY, CDR2 FYNNEI, per germline. The CDR3 spans 17 residues. CDR3 DNA sequence: TGTGCCAGCATCCCAATAAGGGGGCGGACGCAGACAGATACGCAGTATTTT. It yields the protein CASIPIRGRTQTDTQYF.

This clone was seen more than once but under ten times. Other DNA sequences of this sample code for an identical CDR3. The V and J genes are TRBV18 and TRBJ2-4; 7 positions agree with TRBD2. The CDR3 spans 15 residues. Germline V CDR1 and CDR2: KGHSH, LQKENI. V dropped 0 bases and J dropped 7; count of bases not matched to a gene: 6. The CDR3 sequence is CASSPPGGDKNIQYF. DNA for the CDR3: TGTGCCAGCTCACCACCGGGAGGGGATAAGAACATTCAGTACTTC.

This clone was picked up one time. Additional DNA sequences in this sample encode the identical CDR3. This rearrangement joins TRBV27 to TRBJ2-7; TRBD1 matches at 8 bases. The germline V gene encodes CDR1 MNHEY and CDR2 SMNVEV (reference sequence). This CDR3 region has 13 residues. V lost 5 bases to trimming and J lost 5 bases; unmatched junction nucleotides: 5. CDR3 nucleotides: TGTGCCAGCAGTCAACAGACAGGGGACGAGCAGTACTTC. This codes for CASSQQTGDEQYF.

The table lists this clone with a few counts. V is TRBV7-9 and J is TRBJ2-1, with D tentatively TRBD1 (6 bases). CDR3 length equals 15 residues. Per germline, CDR1 SEHNR and CDR2 FQNEAQ (reference sequence). V lost 5 bases, J lost 2 bases, and 13 bases lay in between. The CDR3: CASSPTGTPYNEQFF. As DNA, the CDR3 is TGTGCCAGCAGCCCAACCGGGACACCCTACAATGAGCAGTTCTTC. Using reference TRBV7-9 and TRBJ2-1 for the parts outside the CDR3, the full variable domain is DTGVSQNPRHKITKRGQNVTFRCDPISEHNRLYWYRQTLGQGPEFLTYFQNEAQLEKSRLLSDRFSAERPKGSFSTLEIQRTEQGDSAMYLCASSPTGTPYNEQFFGPGTRLTVL.

The chain carries TRBV7-9 and TRBJ2-1; D uncertain. The germline V gene encodes CDR1 SEHNR and CDR2 FQNEAQ (reference sequence). This CDR3 is built from 13 residues. Trimming took 2 bases from V and 5 from J, leaving 7 bases between them. Here the CDR3 reads CASSLWLNNEQFF. The CDR3 DNA reads as TGTGCCAGCAGCTTATGGCTTAACAATGAGCAGTTCTTC.

The V gene is TRBV27, the J gene TRBJ2-1; 8 bases agree with TRBD2. V dropped 6 bases and J dropped 2; count of bases not matched to a gene: 9. Germline loops: CDR1 MNHEY, CDR2 SMNVEV (reference sequence). The CDR3 extends over 16 amino acids. DNA of the CDR3: TGTGCCAGCAGCCCTCCCGGGACTAGACCCTACAATGAGCAGTTCTTC. Protein product: CASSPPGTRPYNEQFF.

The chain uses TRBV7-9 and TRBJ1-1; 7 positions agree with TRBD1. CDR1 is SEHNR, CDR2 FQNEAQ, per germline (reference sequence). CDR3 size: 14 residues. V shed 5 bases, J shed 0 bases, and the junction held 3 bases outside the gene matches. The CDR3 here is CASSPGTVNTEAFF. The CDR3 coding sequence is TGTGCCAGCAGCCCCGGGACAGTGAACACTGAAGCTTTCTTT.